The clone carrying this T cell receptor beta chain was recorded only once. Its target is unknown. This CDR3 has 14 amino acids. Germline lookup yields CDR1 SGHTA and CDR2 FQGNSA. The trim removed 1 base at V and 7 bases at J, leaving 4 bases unmatched. The sample originates from a study of cytotoxic CD8 clonotypes in ibrutinib-treated CLL. General study points: Patients showed higher baseline clonality than age-matched healthy donors, and it tracked circulating CD8+ T-cell counts.

Produced via immunoSEQ multiplex PCR; TCRdb's table is partial and in-frame only. The sample has some 29,000 clones, 62% seen once. The sequenced sample was PBMCs, obtained before ibrutinib treatment. V usage is TRBV7-2 and J usage is TRBJ2-1, with 7 bases lining up with TRBD2. The clonotype originates from a human donor with chronic lymphocytic leukemia. The DNA of the CDR3 is TGTGCCAGCAGCTTAGATCGACTAGCAAATGAGCAGTTCTTC. Translated: CASSLDRLANEQFF.